The 11 T cell receptor beta chains reported below all come from one sample, sequenced in a study of OX40 agonist ivuxolimab in advanced cancers. Libraries were prepared by immunoSEQ multiplex PCR; TCRdb keeps only in-frame clonotypes and omits some of them. Among 53,000 or so clones listed, approximately 84% were seen once. The sequencing used CD4+ or CD8+ T cells sorted from blood, collected in a trial of the OX40 agonist ivuxolimab. The receptors originated from an adult with an advanced solid tumor such as melanoma, head and neck, liver or kidney cancer.

The chain employs TRBV19 and TRBJ2-3; 10 bases align to TRBD2. CDR1 is LNHDA, CDR2 SQIVND, per germline (reference sequence). The junction had 6 bases not matched to a gene; V was cut back by 6 bases and J by 6 bases. This CDR3 has 14 amino acids. The CDR3 DNA follows: TGTGCCAGTAGCAGCGGGACTAGCGCGGATACGCAGTATTTT. The encoded protein is CASSSGTSADTQYF.

In this sample, this clone turned up a few times. The CDR3 DNA is TGTGCCAGCAGCGGAGGGGTGAGGACTGAAGCTTTCTTT. As protein: CASSGGVRTEAFF. The chain couples TRBV5-4 to TRBJ1-1, with D possibly being TRBD1 (5 bases). This CDR3 is built from 13 residues. The V gene lost 4 bases and the J gene lost 5 bases, with 12 bases spanning the gap. From germline, CDR1 is SGHNT and CDR2 YYREEE (reference sequence).

The CDR3 DNA is TGTGCCAGTAGTATGTCAGGGGCTGGGGCCAACGTCCTGACTTTC. Translating it yields CASSMSGAGANVLTF. This chain joins TRBV19 and TRBJ2-6; tentative D call: TRBD1 (6 bases). The CDR3 runs 15 residues. The V end was cut by 3 bases, the J end by 2 bases, with 8 bases between. CDR1 is LNHDA, CDR2 SQIVND, per germline (reference sequence). Complete variable domain (other parts from reference TRBV19 and TRBJ2-6): DGGITQSPKYLFRKEGQNVTLSCEQNLNHDAMYWYRQDPGQGLRLIYYSQIVNDFQKGDIAEGYSVSREKKESFPLTVTSAQKNPTAFYLCASSMSGAGANVLTFGAGSRLTVL.

The chain carries TRBV9 and TRBJ2-2, with TRBD1 matching 8 bases. This CDR3 region has 15 residues. V gave up 4 bases and J gave up 5 bases; unmatched junction bases: 7. Per germline, CDR1 SGDLS and CDR2 YYNGEE. The CDR3 DNA follows: TGTGCCAGCAGCAGACGGACAGGGTTGACCGGGGAGCTGTTTTTT. Protein sequence: CASSRRTGLTGELFF. The variable domain in full, with the rest retrieved from reference TRBV9 and TRBJ2-2, is DSGVTQTPKHLITATGQRVTLRCSPRSGDLSVYWYQQSLDQGLQFLIQYYNGEERAKGNILERFSAQQFPDLHSELNLSSLELGDSALYFCASSRRTGLTGELFFGEGSRLTVL.

The V and J genes are TRBV18 and TRBJ1-5, with D maybe TRBD1 (5 bases). The CDR3 has 16 amino acids. V lost 3 bases and J 2 bases, leaving 14 bases between the germline ends. The germline gives CDR1 KGHSH, CDR2 LQKENI. CDR3 region: CASSPAPGRGNQPQHF. For the CDR3, the DNA is TGTGCCAGCTCACCCGCGCCAGGGCGGGGCAATCAGCCCCAGCATTTT.

In its sample, this clone was seen once. The chain employs TRBV7-9 and TRBJ1-6; 7 bases match TRBD1. V gave up 0 bases and J gave up 5 bases; unmatched junction bases: 1. CDR1 is SEHNR and CDR2 is FQNEAQ in the germline V gene (reference sequence). This CDR3 spans 15 amino acids. CDR3 residues: CASSLAGQNNSPLHF. The CDR3 DNA follows: TGTGCCAGCAGCTTAGCGGGACAGAATAATTCACCCCTCCACTTT. Supplemented by reference TRBV7-9 and TRBJ1-6, the full variable domain reads DTGVSQNPRHKITKRGQNVTFRCDPISEHNRLYWYRQTLGQGPEFLTYFQNEAQLEKSRLLSDRFSAERPKGSFSTLEIQRTEQGDSAMYLCASSLAGQNNSPLHFGNGTRLTVT.

The chain employs TRBV23-1 and TRBJ2-7, with D perhaps TRBD1 or TRBD2 (5 bases each). TRBV23-1 is marked as an open reading frame, function uncertain. Trimming left V 2 bases short and J 2 bases short, with 13 bases between. The CDR3 is made up of 15 amino acids. CDR3 loop: CASSQRGDPAYEQYF. The DNA for the CDR3 is TGCGCCAGCAGTCAACGAGGGGACCCAGCCTACGAGCAGTACTTC.

This clone was counted a single time. This chain joins TRBV10-2 and TRBJ2-1; 13 nucleotides match TRBD2. The junction had 5 bases not matched to a gene; V was cut back by 4 bases and J by 8 bases. This CDR3 is built from 15 residues. Germline V gene sequence: CDR1 WSHSY, CDR2 SAAADI. CDR3 sequence: CASSAGTSGIDEQFF. The CDR3, as DNA: TGCGCCAGCAGTGCCGGGACTAGCGGGATCGATGAGCAGTTCTTC.

This clone was seen many times. The rearrangement links TRBV5-1 to TRBJ2-2, with TRBD1 identical over 9 bases. V trimming: 4 bases; J trimming: 6 bases; junction bases outside the gene matches: 7. The CDR3 is made up of 15 amino acids. Germline V gene data show CDR1 as SGHRS and CDR2 as YFSETQ. The CDR3 region has the DNA TGCGCCAGCAGCCTGGGACAGGGTAACGCCGGGGAGCTGTTTTTT. Translating gives CASSLGQGNAGELFF.

This clone is a singleton in its sample. The rearrangement joins TRBV21-1 to TRBJ2-7; TRBD2, as called in the table, went unchecked against the DNA. TRBV21-1 is given as a pseudogene. The CDR3 has 15 amino acids. The CDR3 sequence is CASSAGRRLGYEQYF. The CDR3 bases are TGTGCCAGCAGCGCCGGGAGGAGGTTGGGGTACGAGCAGTACTTC.

This clone was counted a few times. The gene calls are TRBV11-2 and TRBJ2-5, with 8 bases that match TRBD1. The germline V gene encodes CDR1 SGHAT and CDR2 FQNNGV. This CDR3 has 15 residues. Trimming cost V 6 bases and J 5 bases; bases outside gene matches: 11. Written as DNA, the CDR3 is TGTGCCAGCAGTGACCGGGACAGGAGAACGGAGACCCAGTACTTC. Its protein product is CASSDRDRRTETQYF.